This T cell receptor (beta chain) is drawn from a study of blood T cells in healthy people across ages. Study results and limitations: Naive and antigen-experienced cells could not be conclusively compared, given unsorted PBMCs.

Per individual sample, total RNA of at least 5 micrograms was extracted. CDR3 length: 12 amino acids. V lost 5 bases and J lost 7, with 12 bases in between. Germline V gene sequence: CDR1 SGHDT, CDR2 YYEEEE. For this clonotype: Antigen: not known.

A J-beta primer mix and a sample-barcoded 5' primer were used in a second PCR of about 7 to 12 cycles. MiXCR, applied by TCRdb to the 5' RACE reads, yields one record per CDR3 protein. This sample has 650,000 to 1,000,000 distinct CDR3 sequences, with roughly 40% found just once. The specimen sequenced was blood. The clonotype was recovered from a man aged 18 to 35 in good health. This chain links TRBV5-6 with TRBJ1-1; D is ambiguous. CDR3 loop: CASSLGSGEAFF. CDR3 DNA sequence: TGTGCCAGCAGTCTAGGCAGCGGTGAAGCTTTCTTT. Full variable domain (outside the CDR3, taken from reference TRBV5-6 and TRBJ1-1): DAGVTQSPTHLIKTRGQQVTLRCSPKSGHDTVSWYQQALGQGPQFIFQYYEEEERQRGNFPDRFSGHQFPNYSSELNVNALLLGDSALYLCASSLGSGEAFFGQGTRLTVV.